The clone carrying this TCR beta chain appeared many times. TCRdb processed the 5' RACE reads anew with MiXCR; each CDR3 protein has one entry. The data contain 100,000 to 120,000 distinct CDR3 sequences, roughly an eighth of them singletons. These data originate in a study of early T cells in non-severe SARS-CoV-2 infection. The CDR3 is 14 amino acids. Germline CDR1 is SEHNR and CDR2 is FQNEAQ (reference sequence). V was pared by 3 bases and J by 2 bases, with 9 bases between. This clonotype was sampled from an adult who was a healthcare worker with PCR-confirmed SARS-CoV-2 infection or an uninfected control (not recorded which). This chain connects TRBV7-9 to TRBJ2-3, with D tentatively TRBD1 or TRBD2 (5 bases each). Sequencing used whole blood. This CDR3 is CASSFGTITDTQYF. The CDR3 DNA sequence: TGTGCCAGCAGCTTCGGGACCATCACAGATACGCAGTATTTT.